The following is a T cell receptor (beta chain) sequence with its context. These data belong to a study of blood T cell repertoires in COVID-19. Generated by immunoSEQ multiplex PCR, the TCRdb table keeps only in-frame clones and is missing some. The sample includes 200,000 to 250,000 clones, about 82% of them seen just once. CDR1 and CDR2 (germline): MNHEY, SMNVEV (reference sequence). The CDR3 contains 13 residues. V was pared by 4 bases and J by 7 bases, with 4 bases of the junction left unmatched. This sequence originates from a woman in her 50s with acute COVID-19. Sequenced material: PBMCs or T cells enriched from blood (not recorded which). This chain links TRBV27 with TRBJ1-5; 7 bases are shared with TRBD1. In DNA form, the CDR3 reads TGTGCCAGCAGTTCCCAGGGGGTCCAGCCCCAGCATTTT. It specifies CASSSQGVQPQHF.